The 20 T cell receptor beta chains reported below all come from one sample, sequenced in a study of CD8 T cells in Susac syndrome. An amount of RNA that ranged from roughly 0.5 to 1 ug was reverse transcribed with random hexamers. TCRdb re-called the immunoSEQ multiplex PCR reads with MiXCR, one entry per CDR3 protein. Of some 110,000 distinct CDR3 sequences in the sample, 85% to 95% were seen once. The specimen sequenced was CD4+ T cells from PBMCs. The origin of the receptors is a human donor with multiple sclerosis.

The chain couples TRBV19 to TRBJ2-2, with D uncertain. Per germline, CDR1 LNHDA and CDR2 SQIVND (reference sequence). This CDR3 is built from 15 residues. V lost 6 bases, J lost 2 bases, and 13 bases lay in between. CDR3 nucleotides: TGTGCCAGTAGCGGTATCCCCTTAAACACCGGGGAGCTGTTTTTT. It encodes CASSGIPLNTGELFF.

The J gene is TRBJ2-1, the V gene TRBV7-2; D gene unclear. The germline V and J ends were trimmed by 5 bases and 15 bases, with 29 bases remaining between them. The length of the CDR3 is 16 residues. In germline, CDR1 is SGHTA, CDR2 FQGNSA. CDR3 sequence (DNA): TGTGCCAGCAGCCCCCGCCTTGGCCCCCTTAGTCGAGTGCCGTTCTTC. The encoded protein is CASSPRLGPLSRVPFF.

This clonotype is a singleton in its sample. The chain uses TRBV7-3 and TRBJ2-5, with TRBD1 matching over 7 bases. V shed 4 bases and J 1 base; nucleotides not matched to a gene: 3. This CDR3 contains 14 residues. Per germline, CDR1 SGHTA and CDR2 FQGTGA. CDR3 in DNA: TGTGCCAGCAGCTCGACAGGGCCCCAAGAGACCCAGTACTTC. It yields the protein CASSSTGPQETQYF.

This clonotype was seen once. V usage is TRBV19 and J usage is TRBJ2-2; perhaps TRBD1 as D (5 bases). Trimming took 2 bases from V and 1 from J, leaving 11 bases between them. Germline-derived CDR1 and CDR2 are LNHDA and SQIVND (reference sequence). The CDR3 is 16 residues long. The CDR3 loop is CASSIISGKNTGELFF. DNA for the CDR3: TGTGCCAGTAGTATAATTTCAGGGAAGAACACCGGGGAGCTGTTTTTT. The whole variable domain, filled in from reference TRBV19 and TRBJ2-2, reads DGGITQSPKYLFRKEGQNVTLSCEQNLNHDAMYWYRQDPGQGLRLIYYSQIVNDFQKGDIAEGYSVSREKKESFPLTVTSAQKNPTAFYLCASSIISGKNTGELFFGEGSRLTVL.

The rearrangement joins TRBV20-1 to TRBJ1-2, with 7 nucleotides matching TRBD1. The CDR3 consists of 14 residues. Germline V gene sequence: CDR1 DFQATT, CDR2 SNEGSKA (reference sequence). V was pared by 8 bases and J by 2 bases, with 11 bases of the junction left unmatched. The CDR3 DNA follows: TGCAGTTCCTTGGCGAGGGGGCAGAACTATGGCTACACCTTC. Amino acid sequence: CSSLARGQNYGYTF.

The chain employs TRBV18 and TRBJ2-7; D possibly matches TRBD1 or TRBD2 (5 bases each). Trimming stripped 3 bases from V and 2 bases from J, with 17 bases between. The CDR3 is made up of 16 amino acids. Germline V lookup: CDR1 KGHSH, CDR2 LQKENI. The chain's CDR3 is CASSPSWATGPYEQYF. The CDR3, as DNA: TGTGCCAGCTCACCTAGCTGGGCGACGGGGCCCTACGAGCAGTACTTC.

The chain is built from TRBV5-4 and TRBJ2-5, with D perhaps matching TRBD2 (5 bases). V shed 0 bases and J shed 5 bases, with 14 bases lying between them. The CDR3 length is 15 residues. CDR1 is SGHNT, CDR2 YYREEE, per germline (reference sequence). The CDR3 coding sequence is TGTGCCAGCAGCTTGGTGTCCACAAGAGGGGAGACCCAGTACTTC. Protein sequence: CASSLVSTRGETQYF. The whole variable domain, remainder taken from reference TRBV5-4 and TRBJ2-5, is ETGVTQSPTHLIKTRGQQVTLRCSSQSGHNTVSWYQQALGQGPQFIFQYYREEENGRGNFPPRFSGLQFPNYSSELNVNALELDDSALYLCASSLVSTRGETQYFGPGTRLLVL.

The chain links TRBV18 to TRBJ2-5; D unresolved. Germline V CDR1 and CDR2: KGHSH, LQKENI. Trimming removed 3 bases from V and 5 bases from J, with 10 bases in between. The CDR3 extends over 13 amino acids. The CDR3 coding sequence is TGTGCCAGCTCACCTTCTACGCGTGAGACCCAGTACTTC. Amino acids: CASSPSTRETQYF.

V usage is TRBV28 and J usage is TRBJ1-1, with a possible D match to TRBD1 (6 bases). The CDR3 runs 14 residues. Trimming stripped 7 bases from V and 0 bases from J, with 12 bases between. Germline V gene sequence: CDR1 MDHEN, CDR2 SYDVKM. In DNA, the CDR3 is TGTGCCAGCACCCCAGGGGCTATGAACACTGAAGCTTTCTTT. Amino acids: CASTPGAMNTEAFF.

This sequence joins TRBV3-1 and TRBJ1-3, with D hard to call. Trimming shortened V by 3 bases and J by 0 bases, and 9 bases separated the two germline ends. CDR1 is LGHDT, CDR2 YNNKEL, per germline (reference sequence). CDR3 length: 15 residues. CDR3 coding DNA: TGTGCCAGCAGCCACCCCAAGAGCTCTGGAAACACCATATATTTT. This gives the protein CASSHPKSSGNTIYF. The complete variable domain, with remaining parts taken from reference TRBV3-1 and TRBJ1-3, reads DTAVSQTPKYLVTQMGNDKSIKCEQNLGHDTMYWYKQDSKKFLKIMFSYNNKELIINETVPNRFSPKSPDKAHLNLHINSLELGDSAVYFCASSHPKSSGNTIYFGEGSWLTVV.

The sample holds one count of this clonotype. J is TRBJ2-2 and V is TRBV6-2 or TRBV6-3; maybe TRBD2 (6 bases). CDR3 length: 14 residues. Germline V gene data show CDR1 as MNHEY and CDR2 as SVGEGT. The V end lost 7 bases, the J end lost 4 bases, and 13 bases lay between the germline ends. The CDR3 sequence: CASTPGVSTGELFF. The DNA for the CDR3 is TGTGCCAGCACCCCGGGGGTCTCCACCGGGGAGCTGTTTTTT.

V gene TRBV30 combines with J gene TRBJ2-1; 7 bases map to TRBD2. Germline lookup yields CDR1 GTSNPN and CDR2 SVGIG (reference sequence). The CDR3 sequence is 15 residues long. The V gene end was trimmed by 4 bases and the J gene end by 9 bases; junction bases not matched to a gene: 15. The chain's CDR3 is CAWKTGTTNLGEQFF. Written as DNA, the CDR3 is TGTGCCTGGAAAACCGGGACTACGAACCTCGGTGAGCAGTTCTTC.

A single count supports this clonotype. The CDR3 coding sequence is TGTGCCAGTAGTAGCCAAGGGTATCCAAACTATGGCTACACCTTC. This codes for CASSSQGYPNYGYTF. This rearrangement joins TRBV19 to TRBJ1-2, with D unresolved. The CDR3 contains 15 residues. The germline V and J ends were trimmed by 4 bases and 2 bases, with 14 bases remaining between them. Germline V lookup: CDR1 LNHDA, CDR2 SQIVND (reference sequence).

This clonotype was recorded once. The rearrangement joins TRBV28 to TRBJ1-2; the match to TRBD1 covers 9 bases. V lost 6 bases to trimming and J lost 4 bases; unmatched junction nucleotides: 6. The CDR3 is 14 residues long. CDR1 is MDHEN, CDR2 SYDVKM, per germline. The CDR3 here is CASRPTGGIYGYTF. In DNA, the CDR3 is TGTGCCAGCAGACCGACAGGGGGGATCTATGGCTACACCTTC.

The gene calls are TRBV5-1 and TRBJ1-1; tentatively, D is TRBD1 (6 bases). The CDR3 consists of 13 residues. With 4 bases removed from V and 4 bases from J, the gap between germline ends came to 11 bases. Germline CDR1 and CDR2: SGHRS and YFSETQ. CDR3 residues: CASSPWGPTEAFF. The CDR3 DNA reads TGCGCCAGCAGCCCCTGGGGGCCCACTGAAGCTTTCTTT.

The chain carries TRBV20-1 and TRBJ2-7; 10 bases agree with TRBD2. CDR3 length: 13 residues. Germline-derived CDR1 and CDR2 are DFQATT and SNEGSKA (reference sequence). J gave up 4 bases and V 5 bases, and 5 bases lay outside the gene matches. CDR3 nucleotides: TGCAGTGCTGGGACTAGCGCGGTGTACGAGCAGTACTTC. Encoded protein: CSAGTSAVYEQYF.

The chain uses TRBV10-3 and TRBJ1-1; D possibly corresponds to TRBD1 (6 bases). V lost 10 bases and J 5 bases, leaving 14 bases between the germline ends. Per the germline V gene, CDR1 is ENHRY and CDR2 is SYGVKD. This CDR3 has 12 amino acids. The CDR3 reads CATRGLGTEAFF. CDR3 sequence (DNA): TGTGCCACCCGGGGGCTCGGGACTGAAGCTTTCTTT.

The V call is TRBV7-9, the J call TRBJ1-1; D ambiguous. The V end lost 0 bases, the J end lost 1 base, and 9 bases lay between the germline ends. Germline V gene lookup returns CDR1 SEHNR and CDR2 FQNEAQ (reference sequence). The CDR3 consists of 15 residues. CDR3 protein: CASSLASEKNTEAFF. The CDR3 nucleotides read TGTGCCAGCAGCTTAGCGTCGGAGAAGAACACTGAAGCTTTCTTT.

This chain connects TRBV7-9 to TRBJ1-5; the D gene is possibly TRBD1 (5 bases). Trimming took 5 bases from V and 3 from J, leaving 14 bases between them. Germline CDR1 is SEHNR and CDR2 is FQNEAQ (reference sequence). The CDR3 loop spans 15 amino acids. The CDR3 DNA reads as TGTGCCAGCAGCCCAGGGACCGTAGACAATCAGCCCCAGCATTTT. It codes for CASSPGTVDNQPQHF.

The gene calls are TRBV7-2 and TRBJ2-3; D is unclear. This CDR3 spans 13 amino acids. Trimming stripped 0 bases from V and 3 bases from J, with 4 bases between. Looked up from germline, CDR1 is SGHTA and CDR2 is FQGNSA. CDR3 in amino acids: CASSLAVTDTQYF. The CDR3 DNA is TGTGCCAGCAGCTTAGCAGTAACAGATACGCAGTATTTT.